One and the same sample provided the 25 T cell receptor beta chains below, sequenced in a study of blood T cell repertoires in COVID-19. Libraries were prepared by immunoSEQ multiplex PCR; TCRdb keeps only in-frame clonotypes and omits some of them. The repertoire holds more than 80,000 clones, with about 86% as singletons. Sample: peripheral blood. These receptors all come from a man at least 80 years old with acute or convalescent COVID-19.

V and J are TRBV11-2 and TRBJ2-1; tentative D call: TRBD1 (7 bases). The CDR3 spans 17 residues. CDR1 and CDR2 from the germline V gene are SGHAT and FQNNGV. The V and J ends lost 4 bases and 6 bases respectively, with 22 bases between them. The CDR3 nucleotides are TGTGCCAGCAGCTCAGGGGGGTACAGGGCTCGCCCCAATGAGCAGTTCTTC. Its protein is CASSSGGYRARPNEQFF.

This clone was seen only a few times. This chain joins TRBV9 and TRBJ2-1; D unresolved. V lost 3 bases to trimming and J lost 7 bases, with 17 bases between them. CDR3 size: 15 residues. The V gene's germline CDR1 is SGDLS and CDR2 YYNGEE. CDR3 region: CASSASHVSGNEQFF. CDR3 in DNA: TGTGCCAGCAGCGCGAGTCACGTGTCCGGGAATGAGCAGTTCTTC. Drawing the rest from reference TRBV9 and TRBJ2-1, the complete variable domain is DSGVTQTPKHLITATGQRVTLRCSPRSGDLSVYWYQQSLDQGLQFLIQYYNGEERAKGNILERFSAQQFPDLHSELNLSSLELGDSALYFCASSASHVSGNEQFFGPGTRLTVL.

This clone was detected once. This chain uses TRBV6-5 with TRBJ1-5; D is perhaps TRBD1 (6 bases). Germline V gene data show CDR1 as MNHEY and CDR2 as SVGAGI. Trimming shortened V by 0 bases and J by 9 bases, and 12 bases separated the two germline ends. The CDR3 spans 14 residues. The CDR3 is CASSYSYTGWPQHF. The CDR3 bases are TGTGCCAGCAGTTACTCTTACACAGGGTGGCCCCAGCATTTT.

V usage is TRBV5-1 and J usage is TRBJ2-5; no definite D call. The CDR3 has 13 residues. Trimming removed 0 bases from V and 3 bases from J, with 6 bases in between. CDR1 is SGHRS and CDR2 is YFSETQ in the germline V gene. CDR3 in DNA: TGCGCCAGCAGCTTGGCGCCAGAAGAGACCCAGTACTTC. This codes for CASSLAPEETQYF.

The J gene is TRBJ1-1, the V gene TRBV11-1; perhaps TRBD1 as D (5 bases). With 5 bases removed from V and 1 base from J, the gap between germline ends came to 14 bases. CDR3 size: 15 residues. Germline V CDR1 and CDR2: SGHAT, FQDESV (reference sequence). CDR3 in amino acids: CASSLGAGGNTEAFF. The CDR3 bases are TGTGCCAGCAGCCTAGGAGCGGGGGGGAACACTGAAGCTTTCTTT.

This sequence joins TRBV7-6 and TRBJ2-2, with 11 bases matching TRBD2. The V gene's germline CDR1 is SGHVS and CDR2 FNYEAQ. This CDR3 is 16 amino acids long. V trimming: 2 bases; J trimming: 6 bases; junction bases outside the gene matches: 5. The CDR3 sequence is CASSLTSGSMAGELFF. DNA of the CDR3: TGTGCCAGCAGCTTAACTAGCGGGAGTATGGCCGGGGAGCTGTTTTTT.

The chain recombines TRBV7-2 with TRBJ1-3; no clear D gene. In germline, CDR1 is SGHTA, CDR2 FQGNSA. The CDR3 has 15 residues. V was cut by 0 bases and J by 0 bases, with 6 bases left in between. The DNA for the CDR3 is TGTGCCAGCAGCTTAGCGTCCGGCTCTGGAAACACCATATATTTT. Protein product: CASSLASGSGNTIYF.

The gene calls are TRBV11-3 and TRBJ2-7, with 14 bases identical to TRBD2. With V trimmed by 0 bases and J by 7 bases, 2 bases remained unmatched. There are 15 residues in the CDR3. Germline V gives CDR1 SGHNT, CDR2 YENEEA. The CDR3 sequence is CASSLEGTSGSEQYF. In nucleotides, the CDR3 is TGTGCCAGCAGCTTAGAGGGGACTAGCGGGAGTGAGCAGTACTTC. Drawing the rest from reference TRBV11-3 and TRBJ2-7, the complete variable domain is EAGVVQSPRYKIIEKKQPVAFWCNPISGHNTLYWYLQNLGQGPELLIRYENEEAVDDSQLPKDRFSAERLKGVDSTLKIQPAELGDSAVYLCASSLEGTSGSEQYFGPGTRLTVT.

CDR3 region: CASSQDLAGGTDTQYF. In DNA form, the CDR3 reads TGTGCCAGCAGCCAGGATCTAGCGGGAGGAACAGATACGCAGTATTTT. The chain uses TRBV14 and TRBJ2-3, with 11 bases aligning to TRBD2. V was clipped by 3 bases and J by 3 bases; unmatched bases: 5. Germline assignment: CDR1 SGHDN and CDR2 FVKESK. This CDR3 region has 16 residues. Full variable domain (outside the CDR3, taken from reference TRBV14 and TRBJ2-3): EAGVTQFPSHSVIEKGQTVTLRCDPISGHDNLYWYRRVMGKEIKFLLHFVKESKQDESGMPNNRFLAERTGGTYSTLKVQPAELEDSGVYFCASSQDLAGGTDTQYFGPGTRLTVL.

The V and J genes are TRBV6-5 and TRBJ1-1, with D possibly matching TRBD1 (6 bases). This CDR3 has 13 amino acids. V was shortened by 5 bases and J by 4 bases, with 11 bases between the two germline ends. Per the germline V gene, CDR1 is MNHEY and CDR2 is SVGAGI. The CDR3 nucleotides are TGTGCCAGCAGTCTTTCGACAGGCACTGAAGCTTTCTTT. Protein: CASSLSTGTEAFF.

V usage is TRBV27 and J usage is TRBJ1-2, with 7 bases that match TRBD1. This CDR3 contains 15 residues. Germline V lookup: CDR1 MNHEY, CDR2 SMNVEV (reference sequence). Trimming cost V 5 bases and J 0 bases; bases outside gene matches: 6. Here the CDR3 DNA reads TGTGCCAGCAGTATAGCCGGGACAGCTAACTATGGCTACACCTTC. Translation: CASSIAGTANYGYTF.

The chain is built from TRBV19 and TRBJ2-5; weak D call: TRBD1 (8 bases). In germline, CDR1 is LNHDA, CDR2 SQIVND (reference sequence). The CDR3 sequence is 16 residues long. V dropped 5 bases and J dropped 7 bases, with 23 bases sitting between them. For the CDR3, the DNA is TGTGCCAGTAGTGCGTCTACAGGGGGGGGATCGGGGACCCAGTACTTC. Amino acid sequence: CASSASTGGGSGTQYF.

The J gene is TRBJ2-6, the V gene TRBV3-1 (or the pseudogene TRBV3-2); D gene unclear. This CDR3 has 14 amino acids. The V gene's germline CDR1 is LGHDT and CDR2 YNNKEL (reference sequence). The V end was cut by 1 base, the J end by 7 bases, with 8 bases between. In DNA, the CDR3 is TGTGCCAGCAGCCAAGTCAGTGGTGCCAACGTCCTGACTTTC. Protein: CASSQVSGANVLTF.

This chain links TRBV2 with TRBJ1-5; tentative D call: TRBD1 (5 bases). V was shortened by 7 bases and J by 3 bases, with 16 bases between the two germline ends. Germline CDR1 is SNHLY and CDR2 is FYNNEI. CDR3 size: 15 residues. For the CDR3, the DNA is TGTGCCAGCAAACGTGGAGGGGACTTCAATCAGCCCCAGCATTTT. It yields the protein CASKRGGDFNQPQHF.

This chain joins TRBV9 and TRBJ2-5; TRBD2 aligns across 10 bases. The CDR3 runs 13 residues. V gave up 7 bases and J gave up 5 bases; unmatched junction bases: 5. Germline CDR1 and CDR2: SGDLS and YYNGEE. Written as DNA, the CDR3 is TGTGCCAGCGGTTCTAGCGGGAGTGAGACCCAGTACTTC. This gives the protein CASGSSGSETQYF.

The chain has TRBV5-1 and TRBJ1-6; unclear D gene. The CDR3 spans 13 residues. Between the trimmed V and J ends, which lost 0 bases and 6 bases, there was a span of 4 bases. Germline V gives CDR1 SGHRS, CDR2 YFSETQ. The CDR3 region is CASSLGGNSPLHF. DNA for the CDR3: TGCGCCAGCAGCTTGGGCGGTAATTCACCCCTCCACTTT.

V gene TRBV9 combines with J gene TRBJ1-1, with D possibly TRBD1 on 6 matching bases. CDR3 length: 14 residues. The germline CDR1 and CDR2 sequences are SGDLS and YYNGEE. V lost 3 bases to trimming and J lost 9 bases, with 18 bases between them. The CDR3 loop is CASSGGTYGGKAFF. In nucleotides, the CDR3 is TGTGCCAGCAGCGGCGGGACATACGGGGGGAAAGCTTTCTTT.

There are a few counts of this clone. The chain couples TRBV5-6 to TRBJ1-2; D call uncertain. The V end was cut by 1 base, the J end by 1 base, with 8 bases between. The CDR3 covers 14 residues. CDR1 and CDR2 from the germline V gene are SGHDT and YYEEEE. The CDR3 region is CASSLLQLNYGYTF. The CDR3 coding sequence is TGTGCCAGCAGCTTGCTACAGCTTAACTATGGCTACACCTTC. The full variable domain, rest sourced from reference TRBV5-6 and TRBJ1-2, is DAGVTQSPTHLIKTRGQQVTLRCSPKSGHDTVSWYQQALGQGPQFIFQYYEEEERQRGNFPDRFSGHQFPNYSSELNVNALLLGDSALYLCASSLLQLNYGYTFGSGTRLTVV.

The chain carries TRBV6-1 and TRBJ1-2; D ambiguous. CDR3 size: 13 residues. Trimming took off 3 bases at V and 7 bases at J, with 12 bases between the two ends. The germline V gene has CDR1 MNHNS and CDR2 SASEGT. The DNA of the CDR3 is TGTGCCAGCAGTGAGGAGCTAAGGCGTGGCTACACCTTC. It is translated as CASSEELRRGYTF.

V gene TRBV27 combines with J gene TRBJ1-2, with TRBD1 identical over 7 bases. The CDR3 loop spans 16 amino acids. Unmatched junction bases numbered 16, after V lost 8 bases and J lost 4 bases. The germline V gene encodes CDR1 MNHEY and CDR2 SMNVEV (reference sequence). For the CDR3, the DNA is TGTGCCAGCTCTGAATGGGGACAGAAGAATGTCTATGGCTACACCTTC. It encodes CASSEWGQKNVYGYTF.

CDR3 bases: TGTGCCAGTAGTATACCCGACACTAGCGCCCTGGGCAATGAGCAGTTCTTC. This translates into CASSIPDTSALGNEQFF. The chain couples TRBV19 to TRBJ2-1; the match to TRBD2 covers 7 bases. Germline assignment: CDR1 LNHDA and CDR2 SQIVND (reference sequence). The length of the CDR3 is 17 residues. J gave up 6 bases and V 2 bases, and 13 bases lay outside the gene matches.

The V gene is TRBV2, the J gene TRBJ2-1, with D maybe TRBD1 (5 bases). V lost 2 bases to trimming and J lost 3 bases, with 8 bases between them. This CDR3 spans 14 amino acids. The germline V gene has CDR1 SNHLY and CDR2 FYNNEI. CDR3 residues: CASSEQRGYNEQFF. The CDR3 region has the DNA TGTGCCAGCAGTGAACAAAGGGGCTACAATGAGCAGTTCTTC.

This rearrangement joins TRBV29-1 to TRBJ1-5; tentatively, D is TRBD1 (5 bases). Between the trimmed V and J ends, which lost 4 bases and 4 bases, there was a span of 11 bases. Looked up from germline, CDR1 is SQVTM and CDR2 is ANQGSEA. CDR3 length: 13 amino acids. The CDR3, as DNA: TGCAGCGTTGTTGCTGGGGGGAATCAGCCCCAGCATTTT. It encodes CSVVAGGNQPQHF. Complete variable domain (other parts from reference TRBV29-1 and TRBJ1-5): SAVISQKPSRDICQRGTSLTIQCQVDSQVTMMFWYRQQPGQSLTLIATANQGSEATYESGFVIDKFPISRPNLTFSTLTVSNMSPEDSSIYLCSVVAGGNQPQHFGDGTRLSIL.

Details on this clone: The same CDR3 arises from other DNA sequences in this sample as well. The chain recombines TRBV7-2 with TRBJ1-6, with a tentative D call TRBD1 (6 bases). V lost 5 bases, J lost 5 bases, and 13 bases lay in between. The CDR3 is made up of 15 amino acids. CDR1 is SGHTA, CDR2 FQGNSA, per germline. The CDR3 sequence is CASSLGTGNNSPLHF. The CDR3, as DNA: TGTGCCAGCAGCCTTGGTACAGGGAATAATTCACCCCTCCACTTT.

The chain is built from TRBV10-3 and TRBJ2-5, with a possible D match to TRBD2 (6 bases). Trimming took off 6 bases at V and 5 bases at J, with 16 bases between the two ends. CDR1 ENHRY and CDR2 SYGVKD come from the germline V gene. This CDR3 is 14 amino acids long. The CDR3 DNA reads as TGTGCCATCAGCGCCGGGGGTGGGTGGGAGACCCAGTACTTC. Translated, it gives CAISAGGGWETQYF.